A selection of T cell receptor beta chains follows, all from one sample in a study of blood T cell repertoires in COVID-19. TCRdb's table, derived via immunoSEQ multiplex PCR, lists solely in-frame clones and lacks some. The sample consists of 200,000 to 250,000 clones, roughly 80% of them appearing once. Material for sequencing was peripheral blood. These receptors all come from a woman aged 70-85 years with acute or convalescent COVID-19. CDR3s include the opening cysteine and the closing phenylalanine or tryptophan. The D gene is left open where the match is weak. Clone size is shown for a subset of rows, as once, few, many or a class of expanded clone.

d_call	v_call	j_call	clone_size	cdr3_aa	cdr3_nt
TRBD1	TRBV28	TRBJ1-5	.	CASSLPDRAGDQPQHF	TGTGCCAGCAGCCTTCCTGACAGGGCAGGAGATCAGCCCCAGCATTTT
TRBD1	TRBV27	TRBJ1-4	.	CASSFFPGTGSEKLFF	TGTGCCAGCAGTTTCTTTCCCGGGACAGGGAGCGAAAAACTGTTTTTT
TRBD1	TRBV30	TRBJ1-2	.	CAWRQQGAYSLYGYTF	TGTGCCTGGAGACAACAGGGGGCCTACAGTCTCTATGGCTACACCTTC
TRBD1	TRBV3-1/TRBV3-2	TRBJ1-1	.	CASSGFHLTGTGFQAAFF	TGTGCCAGCAGCGGCTTCCATTTAACCGGGACAGGCTTCCAAGCAGCTTTCTTT
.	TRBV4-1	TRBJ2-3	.	CASSQDGKGRGTQYF	TGCGCCAGCAGCCAAGATGGGAAGGGTCGGGGTACGCAGTATTTT
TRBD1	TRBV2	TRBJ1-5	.	CASSSQGLSNQPQHF	TGTGCCAGCAGCTCACAGGGGTTAAGCAATCAGCCCCAGCATTTT
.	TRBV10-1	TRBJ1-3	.	CASSEGETGNTIYF	TGCGCCAGCAGTGAAGGGGAAACTGGAAACACCATATATTTT
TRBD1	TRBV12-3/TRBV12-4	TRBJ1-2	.	CASSSSDRGGYTF	TGTGCCAGCAGTTCCTCGGACAGGGGGGGCTACACCTTC
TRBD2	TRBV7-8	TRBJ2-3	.	CASSSRAGSGGADTQYF	TGTGCCAGCAGCTCCCGCGCGGGTAGCGGGGGTGCAGATACGCAGTATTTT
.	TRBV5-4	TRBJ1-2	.	CASSLEGPANYGYTF	TGTGCCAGCAGCTTGGAGGGGCCAGCTAACTATGGCTACACCTTC
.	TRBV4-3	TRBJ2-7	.	CASSQEFVRGRKQYF	TGCGCCAGCAGCCAAGAATTTGTCAGGGGCCGAAAGCAGTACTTC
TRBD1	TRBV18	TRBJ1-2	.	CASSPGPGQTPLGYTF	TGTGCCAGCTCACCCGGACCGGGACAGACTCCCCTAGGCTACACCTTC
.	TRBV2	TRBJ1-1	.	CASSELSRAFF	TGTGCCAGCAGTGAGTTATCTAGGGCTTTCTTT
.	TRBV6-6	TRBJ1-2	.	CASTPGPGSYGYTF	TGTGCCAGCACCCCAGGGCCAGGCTCCTATGGCTACACCTTC
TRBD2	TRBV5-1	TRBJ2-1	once	CASREDSGALGNEQFF	TGCGCCAGCAGGGAGGATAGCGGGGCATTGGGGAATGAGCAGTTCTTC
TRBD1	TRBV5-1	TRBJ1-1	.	CASSFIGGAARYLNTEAFF	TGCGCCAGCAGCTTTATAGGGGGCGCGGCTCGCTACTTGAACACTGAAGCTTTCTTT
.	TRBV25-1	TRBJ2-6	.	CASSAAGYSGANVLTF	TGTGCCAGCAGTGCGGCGGGCTACTCTGGGGCCAACGTCCTGACTTTC
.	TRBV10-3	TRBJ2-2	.	CAISESQAPNTGELFF	TGTGCCATCAGTGAGTCGCAGGCGCCGAACACCGGGGAGCTGTTTTTT
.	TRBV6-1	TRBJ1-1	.	CASSEQGITEAFF	TGTGCCAGCAGTGAACAGGGGATCACTGAAGCTTTCTTT
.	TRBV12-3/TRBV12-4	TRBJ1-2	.	CASSLAANYGYTF	TGTGCCAGCAGTTTAGCCGCTAACTATGGCTACACCTTC
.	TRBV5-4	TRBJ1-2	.	CASSLDRDGNGYTF	TGTGCCAGCAGCTTGGACAGGGATGGGAATGGCTACACCTTC
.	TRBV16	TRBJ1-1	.	CASSQSGGARTEAFF	TGTGCCAGCAGCCAATCTGGGGGGGCGCGGACTGAAGCTTTCTTT
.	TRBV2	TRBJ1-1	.	CATTGNQAEAFF	TGTGCCACCACAGGGAATCAGGCTGAAGCTTTCTTT
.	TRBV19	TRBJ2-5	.	CASSLWGRVGETQYF	TGTGCCAGTAGTCTTTGGGGCAGGGTAGGAGAGACCCAGTACTTC
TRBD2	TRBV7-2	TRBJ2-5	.	CASSLPSGKETQYF	TGTGCCAGCAGCTTGCCTAGCGGAAAAGAGACCCAGTACTTC
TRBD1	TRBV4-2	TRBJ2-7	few	CASSPRQGGYEQYF	TGTGCCAGCAGTCCCAGACAGGGGGGTTACGAGCAGTACTTC
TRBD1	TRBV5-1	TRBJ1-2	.	CASSLRWTGIKNYGYTF	TGCGCCAGCAGTTTGAGGTGGACAGGGATCAAAAACTATGGCTACACCTTC
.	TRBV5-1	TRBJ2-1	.	CASSLGVGLDTNEQFF	TGCGCCAGCAGCTTGGGTGTAGGACTTGATACCAATGAGCAGTTCTTC
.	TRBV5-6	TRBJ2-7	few	CASSRTGLGLYDEQYF	TGTGCCAGCAGCAGAACCGGACTGGGACTTTATGACGAGCAGTACTTC
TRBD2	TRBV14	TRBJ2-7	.	CASSRLAGVYEQYF	TGTGCCAGCAGCAGACTAGCGGGGGTCTACGAGCAGTACTTC
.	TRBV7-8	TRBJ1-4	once	CASTSRTNEKLFF	TGTGCCAGCACTTCCAGAACTAATGAAAAACTGTTTTTT
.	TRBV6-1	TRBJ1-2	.	CASSEVGLGYTF	TGTGCCAGCAGTGAAGTGGGACTTGGCTACACCTTC
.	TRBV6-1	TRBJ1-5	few	CASSEASDNQPQHF	TGTGCCAGCAGTGAAGCCAGCGATAATCAGCCCCAGCATTTT
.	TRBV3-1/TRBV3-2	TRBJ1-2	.	CASSQALDYGYTF	TGTGCCAGCAGCCAAGCACTAGACTATGGCTACACCTTC
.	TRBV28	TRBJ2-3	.	CASSLYEARGNWQYF	TGTGCCAGCAGTTTATACGAGGCCAGGGGTAACTGGCAGTATTTT
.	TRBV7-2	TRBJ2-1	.	CASSLLGTVPYNEQFF	TGTGCCAGCAGCTTATTGGGGACTGTTCCCTACAATGAGCAGTTCTTC
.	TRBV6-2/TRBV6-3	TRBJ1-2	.	CASSPDQGTYGYTF	TGTGCCAGCAGTCCCGACCAGGGGACCTATGGCTACACCTTC
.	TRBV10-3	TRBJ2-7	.	CAIAQEKYEQYF	TGTGCCATAGCACAGGAGAAGTACGAGCAGTACTTC
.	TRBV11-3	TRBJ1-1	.	CASSLDGRRTHPLYF	TGTGCCAGCAGCTTAGATGGGAGGAGAACGCACCCACTTTACTTT
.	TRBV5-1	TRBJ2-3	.	CASSLIPGFADTQYF	TGCGCCAGCAGCTTGATCCCAGGGTTTGCAGATACGCAGTATTTT
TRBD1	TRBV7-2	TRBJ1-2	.	CASSHGTGGRGNYGYTF	TGTGCCAGCAGCCACGGGACAGGGGGTCGGGGGAACTATGGCTACACCTTC
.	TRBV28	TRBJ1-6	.	CASSNSAGYGPPLHF	TGTGCCAGCAGTAACTCCGCAGGGTATGGTCCACCCCTCCACTTT
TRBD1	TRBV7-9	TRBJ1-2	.	CASSHRGTGGDGYTF	TGTGCCAGCAGCCACCGTGGGACAGGGGGCGATGGCTACACCTTC
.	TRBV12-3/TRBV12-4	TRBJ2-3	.	CASSSRQADTQYF	TGTGCCAGCAGTTCACGACAGGCAGATACGCAGTATTTT
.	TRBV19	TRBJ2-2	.	CASMRDTGELFF	TGTGCCAGTATGCGCGACACCGGGGAGCTGTTTTTT
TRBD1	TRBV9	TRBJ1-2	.	CASSGPSTGGGYTF	TGTGCCAGCAGCGGGCCCTCGACAGGGGGAGGCTACACCTTC
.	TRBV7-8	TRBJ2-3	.	CASSLVELVYTQYF	TGTGCCAGCAGCTTAGTAGAACTAGTATATACGCAGTATTTT
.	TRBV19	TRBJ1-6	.	CASSDKQVYGSPLHF	TGTGCCAGTAGCGATAAACAGGTTTACGGGTCACCCCTCCACTTT
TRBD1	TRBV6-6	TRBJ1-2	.	CASSSPRDRGDNGYTF	TGTGCCAGCAGTTCCCCTCGGGACAGGGGGGACAATGGCTACACCTTC
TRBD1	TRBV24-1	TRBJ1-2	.	CATSDSGQSGGGYTF	TGTGCCACCAGTGATTCGGGACAGAGTGGAGGTGGCTACACCTTC
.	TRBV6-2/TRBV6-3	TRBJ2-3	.	CASSKGDTPTDTQYF	TGTGCCAGCAGTAAAGGGGATACCCCGACAGATACGCAGTATTTT
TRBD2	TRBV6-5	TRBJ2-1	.	CASSYSSGDYNEQFF	TGTGCCAGCAGTTACTCTAGCGGGGACTACAATGAGCAGTTCTTC
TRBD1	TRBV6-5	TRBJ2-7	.	CASNIGQGVSEQYF	TGTGCCAGCAATATAGGACAGGGGGTTTCCGAGCAGTACTTC
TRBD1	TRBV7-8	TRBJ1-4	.	CASSFRQGVYEKLFF	TGTGCCAGCAGCTTCCGACAGGGGGTGTATGAAAAACTGTTTTTT
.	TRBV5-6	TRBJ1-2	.	CASTKGGRYTF	TGTGCCAGCACCAAGGGAGGGCGCTACACCTTC
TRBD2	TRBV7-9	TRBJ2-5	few	CASSHESGGNQETQYF	TGTGCCAGCAGCCACGAGAGCGGGGGAAACCAAGAGACCCAGTACTTC
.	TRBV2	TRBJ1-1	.	CASSKGGVRGTEAFF	TGTGCCAGCAGCAAGGGTGGGGTAAGGGGCACTGAAGCTTTCTTT
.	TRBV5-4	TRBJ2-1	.	CASSLRDSYNEQFF	TGTGCCAGCTCACTCAGGGACTCCTACAATGAGCAGTTCTTC
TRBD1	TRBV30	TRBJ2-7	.	CAWRFLPGQGASYEQYF	TGTGCCTGGAGATTCTTACCGGGACAGGGGGCCTCCTACGAGCAGTACTTC